A selection of T cell receptor beta chains follows, all from one sample in a study of cytomegalovirus exposure and HLA in healthy donors. Libraries were prepared by immunoSEQ multiplex PCR; TCRdb keeps only in-frame clonotypes and omits some of them. The sample contains approximately 240,000 clones, about 93% of which appear only once. Material: PBMCs. The receptor set was obtained from a woman aged 18-29 years in good health and CMV-seronegative. The CDR3 runs from the conserved cysteine through the conserved F or W. A D gene is named only where the DNA matches it firmly. Where a row states a size, it is once, few, many or the class of an expanded clone; other rows omit it.

TRBD2	TRBV4-1	TRBJ2-3	.	CASSSIAGTSTDTQYF	TGCGCCAGCAGCTCAATAGCGGGGACTAGCACAGATACGCAGTATTTT
.	TRBV4-1	TRBJ1-2	.	CASSQRRGGNYGYTF	TGCGCCAGCAGCCAACGGAGGGGCGGTAACTATGGCTACACCTTC
TRBD1	TRBV7-9	TRBJ1-1	.	CASSLGTGTEAFF	TGTGCCAGCAGCCTAGGGACAGGGACTGAAGCTTTCTTT
TRBD2	TRBV4-1	TRBJ2-5	.	CASSQDALASYGGETQYF	TGCGCCAGCAGCCAAGATGCTCTAGCGTCGTACGGGGGGGAGACCCAGTACTTC
TRBD1	TRBV14	TRBJ2-7	.	CASSQEGQGVYEQYF	TGTGCCAGCAGCCAAGAAGGTCAGGGGGTCTACGAGCAGTACTTC
TRBD1	TRBV29-1	TRBJ1-4	.	CSVRDRGEKLFF	TGCAGCGTACGGGACAGGGGTGAAAAACTGTTTTTT
.	TRBV5-1	TRBJ1-1	.	CASSSTVSNTEAFF	TGCGCCAGCAGCTCTACAGTCTCGAACACTGAAGCTTTCTTT
.	TRBV18	TRBJ1-1	.	CASSPTGLNTEAFF	TGTGCCAGCTCACCCACAGGCTTAAACACTGAAGCTTTCTTT
TRBD2	TRBV5-4	TRBJ2-1	.	CASSRLAATYNEQFF	TGTGCCAGCAGCCGACTAGCGGCCACCTACAATGAGCAGTTCTTC
.	TRBV13	TRBJ1-1	.	CASSPHGNTEAFF	TGTGCCAGCAGCCCCCACGGGAACACTGAAGCTTTCTTT
TRBD2	TRBV19	TRBJ2-7	.	CASSGLAYEQYF	TGTGCCAGTAGCGGACTAGCCTACGAGCAGTACTTC
.	TRBV6-5	TRBJ2-7	.	CASSLLVAPYEQYF	TGTGCCAGCAGCCTCCTGGTGGCCCCCTACGAGCAGTACTTC
.	TRBV18	TRBJ1-2	.	CASSRSQVNYGYTF	TGTGCCAGCTCACGATCACAGGTTAACTATGGCTACACCTTC
.	TRBV14	TRBJ1-1	.	CASSQVAGPFSSIDTEAFF	TGTGCCAGCAGCCAAGTAGCGGGACCCTTTTCCTCTATAGACACTGAAGCTTTCTTT
.	TRBV2	TRBJ2-7	once	CASTLQGTTYEQYF	TGTGCCAGCACCTTACAGGGCACGACCTACGAGCAGTACTTC
.	TRBV6-6	TRBJ1-5	.	CASSYGQSNQPQHF	TGTGCCAGCAGTTACGGACAGAGCAATCAGCCCCAGCATTTT
TRBD1	TRBV19	TRBJ1-2	.	CASSGRTGEAFGYTF	TGTGCCAGTAGTGGGCGGACAGGGGAGGCCTTCGGCTACACCTTC
.	TRBV5-4	TRBJ2-1	.	CASSPLGGNEQFF	TGTGCCAGCAGTCCTCTAGGGGGCAATGAGCAGTTCTTC
.	TRBV7-2	TRBJ1-1	once	CASSLARLGANTEAFF	TGTGCCAGCAGCTTAGCGCGGCTGGGAGCGAACACTGAAGCTTTCTTT
TRBD1	TRBV28	TRBJ2-1	.	CASSLMAGGTGATNEQFF	TGTGCCAGCAGTTTAATGGCTGGCGGGACAGGGGCTACGAATGAGCAGTTCTTC
.	TRBV25-1	TRBJ1-2	.	CASSDRRVSGYTF	TGTGCCAGCAGTGACCGCAGGGTAAGCGGCTACACCTTC
.	TRBV9	TRBJ2-2	.	CASSTRLLTNTGELFF	TGTGCCAGCAGCACCCGACTGCTCACCAACACCGGGGAGCTGTTTTTT
.	TRBV5-6	TRBJ1-5	few	CASSETGRNQPQHF	TGTGCCAGCAGCGAGACGGGTCGAAATCAGCCCCAGCATTTT
.	TRBV19	TRBJ1-4	.	CASSGGTLVEKLFF	TGTGCCAGTAGCGGGGGGACTTTGGTTGAAAAACTGTTTTTT
.	TRBV27	TRBJ1-1	.	CASSLFGDTEAFF	TGTGCCAGCAGTTTATTCGGGGACACTGAAGCTTTCTTT
.	TRBV28	TRBJ2-1	few	CASRHYNEQFF	TGTGCCAGCAGACACTACAATGAGCAGTTCTTC
TRBD1	TRBV5-1	TRBJ2-7	.	CASSFRPGQGTYEQYF	TGCGCCAGCAGCTTCCGCCCGGGACAGGGGACCTACGAGCAGTACTTC
TRBD1	TRBV9	TRBJ1-5	.	CASSPDREQPQHF	TGTGCCAGCAGCCCTGACAGGGAACAGCCCCAGCATTTT
.	TRBV28	TRBJ1-5	once	CASILSVGNQPQHF	TGTGCCAGCATCCTAAGCGTCGGCAATCAGCCCCAGCATTTT
TRBD1	TRBV9	TRBJ2-3	.	CASSVIEPTGGYTDTQYF	TGTGCCAGCAGCGTCATAGAGCCCACAGGGGGATACACAGATACGCAGTATTTT
TRBD2	TRBV19	TRBJ2-1	once	CASKTSGRASTEQFF	TGTGCCAGTAAGACTAGCGGGAGGGCCTCCACTGAGCAGTTCTTC
.	TRBV10-3	TRBJ1-1	.	CAISVDVSGPSKNTEAFF	TGTGCCATCAGTGTTGACGTTTCAGGGCCCTCTAAGAACACTGAAGCTTTCTTT
.	TRBV28	TRBJ2-7	.	CASRPTDGTYEQYF	TGTGCCAGCAGGCCGACGGACGGGACCTACGAGCAGTACTTC
.	TRBV6-5	TRBJ2-2	once	CASSYSRQNTGELFF	TGTGCCAGCAGTTACTCGAGACAAAACACCGGGGAGCTGTTTTTT
.	TRBV9	TRBJ2-1	.	CASSVGQGSYNEQFF	TGTGCCAGCAGCGTAGGCCAGGGCTCCTACAATGAGCAGTTCTTC
TRBD1	TRBV5-1	TRBJ2-7	.	CASSAGAGQGAGEQYF	TGCGCCAGCAGCGCGGGCGCGGGACAGGGGGCTGGAGAGCAGTACTTC
.	TRBV6-5	TRBJ2-1	.	CASSHLREQFF	TGTGCCAGCAGTCACCTGAGGGAGCAGTTCTTC
TRBD1	TRBV10-3	TRBJ2-1	.	CAIRGTTGKFNEQFF	TGTGCCATCAGGGGCACGACAGGGAAGTTCAATGAGCAGTTCTTC
.	TRBV9	TRBJ2-1	.	CASSLPKASSYNEQFF	TGTGCCAGCAGCCTCCCAAAAGCTAGCTCCTACAATGAGCAGTTCTTC
.	TRBV11-3	TRBJ1-2	.	CASSGDGNYGYTF	TGTGCCAGCAGCGGCGACGGGAACTATGGCTACACCTTC
TRBD2	TRBV5-1	TRBJ2-1	.	CASSFDLAGATYNEQFF	TGCGCCAGCAGCTTCGATTTAGCGGGAGCGACTTACAATGAGCAGTTCTTC
.	TRBV6-1	TRBJ2-2	.	CASGPRTGPTGELFF	TGTGCCAGCGGACCGAGGACTGGTCCGACCGGGGAGCTGTTTTTT
.	TRBV7-9	TRBJ1-2	.	CASSLLDSNYGYTF	TGTGCCAGCAGCCTTCTTGACAGTAACTATGGCTACACCTTC
TRBD2	TRBV28	TRBJ2-1	.	CASRAGTYNEQFF	TGTGCCAGCAGAGCGGGGACTTACAATGAGCAGTTCTTC
.	TRBV5-1	TRBJ2-1	.	CASKVSSTYNEQFF	TGCGCCAGCAAAGTTTCTAGCACCTACAATGAGCAGTTCTTC
.	TRBV5-1	TRBJ1-6	.	CASSRESNSPLHF	TGCGCCAGCAGCAGGGAGTCAAATTCACCCCTCCACTTT
.	TRBV30	TRBJ2-7	.	CAWRRGSGGPYEQYF	TGTGCCTGGAGGAGGGGGAGTGGGGGCCCCTACGAGCAGTACTTC
.	TRBV7-2	TRBJ2-5	few	CASSRQETQYF	TGTGCCAGCAGCCGTCAGGAGACCCAGTACTTC
.	TRBV6-5	TRBJ1-1	.	CASSLVENTEAFF	TGTGCCAGCAGTTTGGTAGAGAACACTGAAGCTTTCTTT
.	TRBV9	TRBJ2-7	.	CASSVSPLAPHEQYF	TGTGCCAGCAGCGTATCCCCTTTAGCCCCCCACGAGCAGTACTTC
.	TRBV10-3	TRBJ2-3	.	CAISELGHRDLDTDTQYF	TGTGCCATCAGTGAGTTAGGGCACCGGGACTTGGACACAGATACGCAGTATTTT
TRBD2	TRBV11-1	TRBJ2-1	once	CASSLRLAGTDEQFF	TGTGCCAGCAGCCTAAGACTAGCGGGAACCGATGAGCAGTTCTTC
.	TRBV30	TRBJ2-1	.	CAWTGGWEQFF	TGTGCCTGGACTGGGGGGTGGGAGCAGTTCTTC